This T cell receptor (beta chain) is drawn from a study of beta chain features in type 1 diabetes. Across the study: Cells sorted and examined across all samples totaled 85 million to 130 million. Whole-study results and caveats: Patients with type 1 diabetes carried fewer insertions and had more deletions at their VDJ junctions. The analysis here could not establish whether HLA type shapes TCRB rearrangement.

The sample holds a few counts of this clone. Its specificity is unknown. Since all of the isolated RNA was reverse transcribed, expressed TCRB transcripts were what got sequenced. Measured with immunoSEQ multiplex PCR; TCRdb has only the in-frame clones, and not every one. Of around 500,000 clones in the sample, 10% to 12% were seen once. A sort by CD45RO/CCR7/CD25/CD127/CD95/CD27 yielded CD4+ naive, central memory, regulatory and stem cell-like memory cells. The CDR3 totals 14 residues. From germline, CDR1 is SQVTM and CDR2 ANQGSEA. V dropped 4 bases and J dropped 8; count of bases not matched to a gene: 11.

This TCR was recovered from a woman under 30 in good health. This chain uses TRBV29-1 with TRBJ2-1; TRBD2 matches at 7 bases. Sequencing input: naive CD4+ T cells from blood. The CDR3 reads CSVVERGPQDEQFF. As DNA, the CDR3 is TGCAGCGTTGTTGAGCGGGGACCCCAGGATGAGCAGTTCTTC.